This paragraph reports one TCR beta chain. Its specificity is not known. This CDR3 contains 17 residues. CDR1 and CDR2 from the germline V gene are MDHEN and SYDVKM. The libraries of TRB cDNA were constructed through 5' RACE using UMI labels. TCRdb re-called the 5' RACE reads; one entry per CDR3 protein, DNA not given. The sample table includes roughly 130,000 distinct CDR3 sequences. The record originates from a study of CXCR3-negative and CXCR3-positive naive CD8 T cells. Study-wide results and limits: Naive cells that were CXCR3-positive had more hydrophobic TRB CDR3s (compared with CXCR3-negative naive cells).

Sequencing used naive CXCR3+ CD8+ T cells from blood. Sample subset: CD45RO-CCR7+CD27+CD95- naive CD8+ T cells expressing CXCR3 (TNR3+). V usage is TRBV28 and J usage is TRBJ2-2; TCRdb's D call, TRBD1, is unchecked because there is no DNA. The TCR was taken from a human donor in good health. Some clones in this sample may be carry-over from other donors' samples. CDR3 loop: CASSLDTPGAFAGELFF.